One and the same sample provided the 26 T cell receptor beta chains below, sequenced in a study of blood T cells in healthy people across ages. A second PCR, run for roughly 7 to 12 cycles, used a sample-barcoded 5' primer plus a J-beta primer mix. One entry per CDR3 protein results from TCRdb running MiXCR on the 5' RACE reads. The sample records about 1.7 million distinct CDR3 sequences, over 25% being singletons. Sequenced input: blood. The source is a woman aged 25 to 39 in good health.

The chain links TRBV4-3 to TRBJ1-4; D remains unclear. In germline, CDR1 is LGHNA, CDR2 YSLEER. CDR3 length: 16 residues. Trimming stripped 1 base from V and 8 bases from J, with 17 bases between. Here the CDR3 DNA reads TGCGCCAGCAGCCAAGGCTACGAAGGAAGAGGGGAAAAACTGTTTTTT. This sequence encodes CASSQGYEGRGEKLFF.

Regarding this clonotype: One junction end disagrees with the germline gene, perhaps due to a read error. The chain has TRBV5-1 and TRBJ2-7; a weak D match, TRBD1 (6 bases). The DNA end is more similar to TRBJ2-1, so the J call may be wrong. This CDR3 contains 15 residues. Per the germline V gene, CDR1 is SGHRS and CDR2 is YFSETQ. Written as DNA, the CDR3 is TGTGCCAGCAGCTACGGATCGGACAGATCCTACGAGCAGTTCTTC. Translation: CASSYGSDRSYEQFF.

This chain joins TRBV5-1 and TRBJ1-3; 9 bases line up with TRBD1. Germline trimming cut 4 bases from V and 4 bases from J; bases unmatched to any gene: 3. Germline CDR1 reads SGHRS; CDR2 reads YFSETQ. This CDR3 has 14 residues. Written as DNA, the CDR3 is TGCGCCAGCAGCAGGACAGGGGACGGAAACACCATATATTTT. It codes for CASSRTGDGNTIYF.

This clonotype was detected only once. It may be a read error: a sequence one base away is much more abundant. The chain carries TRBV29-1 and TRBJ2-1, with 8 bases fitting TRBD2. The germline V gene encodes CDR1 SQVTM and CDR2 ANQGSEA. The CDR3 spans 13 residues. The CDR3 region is CGVVELADNEQFF. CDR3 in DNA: TGCGGCGTTGTAGAACTAGCGGACAATGAGCAGTTCTTC.

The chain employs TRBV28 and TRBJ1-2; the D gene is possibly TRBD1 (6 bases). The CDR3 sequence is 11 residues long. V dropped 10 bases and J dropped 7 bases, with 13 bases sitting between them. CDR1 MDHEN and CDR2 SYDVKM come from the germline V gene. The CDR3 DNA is TGTGCCACAACAGGGACCTCTGGCTACACCTTC. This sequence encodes CATTGTSGYTF.

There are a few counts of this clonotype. CDR3 sequence reads: CASSAGGGVTNEKLFF. The CDR3 nucleotides are TGTGCCAGCAGCGCGGGAGGTGGGGTTACTAATGAAAAACTGTTTTTT. The chain employs TRBV9 and TRBJ1-4, with unresolved D. Trimming pared 3 bases from V and 2 bases from J, leaving 14 bases between. CDR1 and CDR2 from the germline V gene are SGDLS and YYNGEE. There are 16 residues in the CDR3.

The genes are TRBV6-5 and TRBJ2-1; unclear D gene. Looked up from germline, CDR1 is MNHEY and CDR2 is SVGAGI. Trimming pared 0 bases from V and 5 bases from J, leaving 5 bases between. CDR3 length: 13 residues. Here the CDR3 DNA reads TGTGCCAGCAGTTACTCGCCGGACAATGAGCAGTTCTTC. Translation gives CASSYSPDNEQFF.

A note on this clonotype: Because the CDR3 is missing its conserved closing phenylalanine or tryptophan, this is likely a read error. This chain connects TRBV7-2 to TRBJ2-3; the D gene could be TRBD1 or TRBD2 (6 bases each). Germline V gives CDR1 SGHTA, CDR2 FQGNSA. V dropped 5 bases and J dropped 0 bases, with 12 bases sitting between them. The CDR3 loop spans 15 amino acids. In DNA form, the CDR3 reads TGTGCCAGCAGCATGCAAGGGGGGAGCACAGATACGCAGTATGTT. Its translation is CASSMQGGSTDTQYV.

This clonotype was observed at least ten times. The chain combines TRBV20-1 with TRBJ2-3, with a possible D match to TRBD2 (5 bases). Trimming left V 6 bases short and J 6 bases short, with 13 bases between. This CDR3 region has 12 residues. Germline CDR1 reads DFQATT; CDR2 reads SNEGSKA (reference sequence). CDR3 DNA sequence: TGCAGTGCCCAGCGAGGGCGCGATACGCAGTATTTT. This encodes CSAQRGRDTQYF.

CDR3 loop: CASSDGLAGGSSSYEQYF. The CDR3 DNA reads as TGTGCCAGCAGCGATGGACTAGCGGGGGGATCTAGCTCCTACGAGCAGTACTTC. This sequence joins TRBV7-9 and TRBJ2-7; TRBD2 matches at 14 bases. Unmatched junction bases numbered 9, after V lost 5 bases and J lost 0 bases. This CDR3 contains 18 residues. Germline CDR1 SEHNR, CDR2 FQNEAQ (reference sequence).

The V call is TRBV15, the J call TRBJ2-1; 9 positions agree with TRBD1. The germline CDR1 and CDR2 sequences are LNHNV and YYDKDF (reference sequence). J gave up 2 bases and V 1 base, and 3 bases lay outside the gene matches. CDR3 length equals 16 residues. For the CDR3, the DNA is TGTGCCACCAGCAGAGCCGGGACAGGGACCTACAATGAGCAGTTCTTC. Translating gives CATSRAGTGTYNEQFF.

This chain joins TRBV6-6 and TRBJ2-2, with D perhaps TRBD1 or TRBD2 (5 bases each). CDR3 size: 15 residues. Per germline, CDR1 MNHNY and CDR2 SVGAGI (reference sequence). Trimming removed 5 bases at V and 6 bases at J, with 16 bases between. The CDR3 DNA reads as TGTGCCAGCAGTGTTCCGGGTTTGGGGGCCGGGGAGCTGTTTTTT. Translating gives CASSVPGLGAGELFF.

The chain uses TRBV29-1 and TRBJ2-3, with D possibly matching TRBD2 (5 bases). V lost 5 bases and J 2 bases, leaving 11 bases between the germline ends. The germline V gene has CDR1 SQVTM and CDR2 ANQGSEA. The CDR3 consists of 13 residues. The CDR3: CSVTQRFTDTQYF. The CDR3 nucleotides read TGCAGCGTTACTCAGCGGTTCACAGATACGCAGTATTTT.

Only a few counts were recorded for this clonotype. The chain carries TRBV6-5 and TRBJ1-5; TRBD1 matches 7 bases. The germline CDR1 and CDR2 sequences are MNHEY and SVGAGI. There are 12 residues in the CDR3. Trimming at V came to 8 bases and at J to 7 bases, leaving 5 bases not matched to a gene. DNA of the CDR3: TGTGCCAGCGGCAGGGGGAAGCAGCCCCAGCATTTT. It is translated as CASGRGKQPQHF.

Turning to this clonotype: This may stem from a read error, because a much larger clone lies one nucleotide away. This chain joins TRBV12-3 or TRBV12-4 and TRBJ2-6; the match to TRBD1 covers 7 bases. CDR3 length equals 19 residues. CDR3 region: CVSSLASDRTSSGANVLTF. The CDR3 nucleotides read TGTGTCAGCAGTTTAGCTTCGGACAGGACGAGCTCTGGGGCCAACGTCCTGACTTTC.

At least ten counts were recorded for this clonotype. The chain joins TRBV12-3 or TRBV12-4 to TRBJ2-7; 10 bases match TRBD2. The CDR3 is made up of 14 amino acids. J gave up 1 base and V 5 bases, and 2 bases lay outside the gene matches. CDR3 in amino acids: CASSRAGGSYEQYF. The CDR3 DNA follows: TGTGCCAGCAGTCGAGCGGGAGGGTCCTACGAGCAGTACTTC.

CDR3 DNA: TGCGCCAGCAGCCAGAACCCAGGGGGGGAAAGTGAAGCTTTCTTT. It specifies CASSQNPGGESEAFF. The chain recombines TRBV4-3 with TRBJ1-1, with 7 bases fitting TRBD1. Trimming cost V 3 bases and J 7 bases; bases outside gene matches: 11. The germline V gene encodes CDR1 LGHNA and CDR2 YSLEER. The CDR3 is 15 residues long.

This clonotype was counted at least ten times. The CDR3 is CASSTPDVQGEYF. The CDR3 nucleotides read TGTGCCAGCAGCACACCGGATGTGCAGGGGGAGTACTTC. V is TRBV5-5 and J is TRBJ2-7, with 7 bases lining up with TRBD1. The V and J ends lost 4 bases and 11 bases, in that order; junction bases with no gene match: 12. This CDR3 contains 13 residues. In germline, CDR1 is SGHKS, CDR2 YYEKEE (reference sequence).

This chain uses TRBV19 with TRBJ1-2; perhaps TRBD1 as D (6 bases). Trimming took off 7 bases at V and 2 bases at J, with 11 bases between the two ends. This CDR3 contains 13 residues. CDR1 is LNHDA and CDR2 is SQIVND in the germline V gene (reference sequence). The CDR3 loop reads CASTGAGNYGYTF. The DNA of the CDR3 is TGTGCCAGTACAGGGGCAGGGAACTATGGCTACACCTTC.

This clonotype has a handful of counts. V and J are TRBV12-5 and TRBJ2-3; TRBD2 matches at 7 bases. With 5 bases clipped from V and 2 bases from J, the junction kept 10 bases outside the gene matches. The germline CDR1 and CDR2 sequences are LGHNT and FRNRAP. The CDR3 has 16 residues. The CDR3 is CASGTPSGVLTDTQYF. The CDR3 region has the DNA TGTGCTAGTGGTACTCCTAGCGGAGTCCTCACAGATACGCAGTATTTT.

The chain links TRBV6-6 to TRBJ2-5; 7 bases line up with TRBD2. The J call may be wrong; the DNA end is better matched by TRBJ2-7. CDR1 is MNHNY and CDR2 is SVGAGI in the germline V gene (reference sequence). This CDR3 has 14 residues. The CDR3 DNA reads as TGTGCCAGCAGGTACGGGGGGACTGACTACGAGCAGTACTTC. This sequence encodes CASRYGGTDYEQYF.

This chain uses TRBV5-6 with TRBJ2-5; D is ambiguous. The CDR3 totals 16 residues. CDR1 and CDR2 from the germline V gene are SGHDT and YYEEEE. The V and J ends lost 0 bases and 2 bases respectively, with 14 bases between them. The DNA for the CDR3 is TGTGCCAGCAGCTTGGGCTTCCGGCGGCAGCAAGAGACCCAGTACTTC. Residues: CASSLGFRRQQETQYF.

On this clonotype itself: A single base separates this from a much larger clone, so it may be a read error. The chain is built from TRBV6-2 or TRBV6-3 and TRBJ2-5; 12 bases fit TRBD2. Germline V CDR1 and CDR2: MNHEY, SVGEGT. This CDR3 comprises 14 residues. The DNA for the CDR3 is TGTGCCAGCAGAGGACTAGCGGGACAAGAGACCGAGTACTTC. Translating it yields CASRGLAGQETEYF.

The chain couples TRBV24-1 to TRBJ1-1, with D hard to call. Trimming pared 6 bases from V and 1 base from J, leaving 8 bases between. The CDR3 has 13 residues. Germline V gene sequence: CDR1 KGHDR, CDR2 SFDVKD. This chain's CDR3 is CATSSAENTEAFF. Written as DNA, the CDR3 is TGTGCCACCAGTTCGGCAGAGAACACTGAAGCTTTCTTT.

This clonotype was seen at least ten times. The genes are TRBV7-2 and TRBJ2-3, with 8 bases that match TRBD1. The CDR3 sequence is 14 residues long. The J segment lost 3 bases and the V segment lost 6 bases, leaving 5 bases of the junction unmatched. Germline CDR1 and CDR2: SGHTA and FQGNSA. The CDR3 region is CASRRDRRTDTQYF. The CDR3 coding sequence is TGTGCCAGCAGAAGGGACAGGCGAACAGATACGCAGTATTTT.

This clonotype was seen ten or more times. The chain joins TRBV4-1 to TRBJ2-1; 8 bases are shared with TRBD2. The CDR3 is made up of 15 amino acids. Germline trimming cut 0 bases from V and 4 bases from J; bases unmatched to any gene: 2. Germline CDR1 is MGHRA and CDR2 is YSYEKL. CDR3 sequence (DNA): TGCGCCAGCAGCCAAGATGGGACTAGTTACAATGAGCAGTTCTTC. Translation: CASSQDGTSYNEQFF.